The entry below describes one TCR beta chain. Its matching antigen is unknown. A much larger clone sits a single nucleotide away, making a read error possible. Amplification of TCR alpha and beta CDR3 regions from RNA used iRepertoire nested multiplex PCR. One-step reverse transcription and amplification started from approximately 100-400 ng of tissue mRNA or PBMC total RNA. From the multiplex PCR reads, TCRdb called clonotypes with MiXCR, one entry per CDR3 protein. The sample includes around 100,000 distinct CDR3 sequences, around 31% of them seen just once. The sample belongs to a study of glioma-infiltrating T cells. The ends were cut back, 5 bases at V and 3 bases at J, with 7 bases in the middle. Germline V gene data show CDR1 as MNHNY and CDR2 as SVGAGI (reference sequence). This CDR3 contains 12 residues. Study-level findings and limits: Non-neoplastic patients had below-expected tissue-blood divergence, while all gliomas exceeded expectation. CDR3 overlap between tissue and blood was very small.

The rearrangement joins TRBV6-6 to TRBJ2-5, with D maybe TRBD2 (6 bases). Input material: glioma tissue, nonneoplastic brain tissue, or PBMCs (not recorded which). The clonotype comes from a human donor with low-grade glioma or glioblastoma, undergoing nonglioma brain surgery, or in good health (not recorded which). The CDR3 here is CASSGEEETQYF. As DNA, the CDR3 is TGTGCCAGCAGTGGGGAGGAAGAGACCCAGTACTTC.